These T cell receptor beta chains were read from a single sample in a study of blood T cells in healthy people across ages. TCRdb re-analysed the 5' RACE reads in MiXCR, keeping a single row per CDR3 protein. The sample consists of over 500,000 distinct CDR3 sequences, around 52% of them appearing once. Sequenced sample: blood. The receptors stem from a woman aged 80 or older in good health. Both conserved end residues are part of each CDR3. The D gene is left open where the match is weak. For some rows the clone size is stated as once, few or many, or as a class when expanded; others skip it.

CASSSSGGPGNTIYF | TGTGCCAGCAGCTCCTCGGGGGGCCCTGGAAACACCATATATTTT | TRBJ1-3 | . | . | TRBV7-2
CASSLEDGGYSPLHF | TGCGCCAGCAGCTTGGAAGACGGGGGGTATTCACCCCTCCACTTT | TRBJ1-6 | . | . | TRBV5-1
CASSLHAAGDSPLHF | TGTGCCAGCAGCTTACACGCCGCGGGCGATTCACCCCTCCACTTT | TRBJ1-6 | . | many | TRBV7-9
CSARDLLAGDQETQYF | TGCAGTGCTAGAGACCTTCTAGCGGGGGATCAAGAGACCCAGTACTTC | TRBJ2-5 | TRBD2 | . | TRBV20-1
CASSFLGKESGEKLFF | TGTGCCAGCAGTTTCCTCGGCAAGGAAAGTGGTGAAAAACTGTTTTTT | TRBJ1-4 | . | few | TRBV28
CAISEGGGGNQPQHF | TGTGCCATCAGTGAGGGGGGCGGCGGCAATCAGCCCCAGCATTTT | TRBJ1-5 | . | many | TRBV10-3
CASSLTGGDNQPQHF | TGTGCCAGCAGTTTGACAGGGGGGGACAATCAGCCCCAGCATTTT | TRBJ1-5 | TRBD1 | . | TRBV12-3/TRBV12-4
CASSPLPTVHEQFF | TGTGCCAGCAGCCCCTTGCCGACAGTACATGAGCAGTTCTTC | TRBJ2-1 | . | . | TRBV7-2
CASSLTGGYEQYF | TGTGCCAGCAGTTTGACAGGGGGCTACGAGCAGTACTTC | TRBJ2-7 | TRBD1 | . | TRBV12-3/TRBV12-4
CASTLSGGASNEQFF | TGTGCCAGCACCCTAAGCGGTGGAGCCTCCAATGAGCAGTTCTTC | TRBJ2-1 | . | few | TRBV6-6
CASSFTQETQYF | TGCGCCAGCAGCTTCACCCAGGAGACCCAGTACTTC | TRBJ2-5 | . | . | TRBV5-1
CSASVGDRARNAEAFF | TGCAGTGCTAGTGTGGGGGACAGGGCTAGGAACGCTGAAGCTTTCTTT | TRBJ1-1 | TRBD1 | few | TRBV20-1
CASRPTGQGRQETQYF | TGTGCCAGCAGACCAACTGGACAGGGTCGCCAAGAGACCCAGTACTTC | TRBJ2-5 | TRBD1 | . | TRBV6-5
CASSAGTRSYNEQFF | TGTGCCAGCAGTGCGGGCACCCGGTCCTACAATGAGCAGTTCTTC | TRBJ2-1 | . | many | TRBV2
CASSLMGLNTGELFF | TGTGCCAGCAGCTTAATGGGATTAAACACCGGTGAGCTGTTTTTT | TRBJ2-2 | . | few | TRBV7-3
CASSFGQGLGNYGYTF | TGTGCCAGCAGTTTCGGACAGGGGTTGGGAAATTATGGCTACACCTTC | TRBJ1-2 | TRBD1 | . | TRBV12-3/TRBV12-4
CSVRTGSNTGELFF | TGCAGCGTGCGGACAGGGTCGAACACCGGGGAGCTGTTTTTT | TRBJ2-2 | TRBD1 | . | TRBV29-1
CSAREGQAENIQYF | TGCAGTGCTAGAGAGGGACAGGCAGAAAACATTCAGTACTTC | TRBJ2-4 | TRBD1 | . | TRBV20-1
CASSQDYPGRSSYNSPLHF | TGTGCCAGCAGCCAAGATTATCCGGGACGTAGCTCCTATAATTCACCCCTCCACTTT | TRBJ1-6 | . | . | TRBV4-2
CASSGVGYTEAFF | TGTGCCAGCAGCGGGGTGGGATACACTGAAGCTTTCTTT | TRBJ1-1 | . | . | TRBV28
CAISESIAYQETQYF | TGTGCCATCAGTGAGTCGATTGCGTACCAAGAGACCCAGTACTTC | TRBJ2-5 | . | . | TRBV10-3
CSARDFKRETYEQYF | TGCAGTGCTAGAGATTTCAAGCGGGAGACCTACGAGCAGTACTTC | TRBJ2-7 | TRBD2 | few | TRBV20-1
CASSPRGGQNNEQFF | TGTGCCAGCAGCCCTAGGGGTGGCCAGAACAATGAGCAGTTCTTC | TRBJ2-1 | . | . | TRBV7-2
CSARNPGQGGTDTQYF | TGCAGTGCCAGAAACCCCGGACAGGGGGGAACAGATACGCAGTATTTT | TRBJ2-3 | TRBD1 | few | TRBV20-1
CASSLVGVAGALSYEQYF | TGTGCCAGCAGCTTGGTCGGGGTAGCGGGCGCCCTATCCTACGAGCAGTACTTC | TRBJ2-7 | TRBD2 | few | TRBV7-2
CASSRGTALVSALFF | TGCGCCAGCAGCCGAGGGACAGCCTTGGTGTCGGCACTGTTTTTT | TRBJ1-4 | TRBD1 | . | TRBV4-3
CSATFQNQPQHF | TGCAGTGCAACTTTCCAGAATCAGCCCCAGCATTTT | TRBJ1-5 | . | once | TRBV20-1
CASSHAGGPSYNEQFF | TGTGCCAGCAGCCATGCGGGAGGGCCATCCTACAATGAGCAGTTCTTC | TRBJ2-1 | TRBD2 | . | TRBV7-2
CAISESSRGRRDEAFF | TGTGCCATCAGTGAGTCCTCTCGGGGGAGGCGGGATGAAGCTTTCTTT | TRBJ1-1 | . | . | TRBV10-3
CASSPPGHKDTQYF | TGTGCCAGCAGCCCACCGGGCCACAAAGATACGCAGTATTTT | TRBJ2-3 | . | many | TRBV7-3
CSASTSSAHPYEQYF | TGCAGTGCTAGTACGTCTAGCGCCCACCCCTACGAGCAGTACTTC | TRBJ2-7 | . | . | TRBV20-1
CASSPIAGADQPQHF | TGCGCCAGCAGCCCGATTGCGGGAGCCGATCAGCCCCAGCATTTT | TRBJ1-5 | . | . | TRBV5-1
CASSLPRGPLHF | TGTGCCAGCAGTTTACCGCGGGGACCCCTCCACTTT | TRBJ1-6 | . | . | TRBV28
CSVERDGYTQYF | TGCAGCGTTGAGAGGGATGGGTATACGCAGTATTTT | TRBJ2-3 | . | . | TRBV29-1